This T cell receptor beta chain appears in the sequencing data of a study of blood T cell repertoires in COVID-19. Study-wide context: Specimens from acute and convalescent COVID-19 originated in the United States, Italy and Spain. PBMCs, B-cell-depleted T cells, or T cells were the source of the cDNA or gDNA that made up the material.

V lost 0 bases, J lost 5 bases, and 8 bases lay in between. This CDR3 region has 13 residues. Germline V CDR1 and CDR2: SGHDT, YYEEEE. Per the authors' pipeline: Reference gene primer amplification yielded estimated nucleated cell counts. The method was immunoSEQ multiplex PCR; TCRdb's version includes in-frame clones alone and lacks a portion of them. The V and J calls and the clone size are those of that table, but D and trimming were determined from the DNA. The sample lists 140,000 to 150,000 clones; 70% to 90% were seen once. The chain uses TRBV5-6 and TRBJ1-1, with a weak D call TRBD1 (5 bases). This TCR was recovered from a woman in her 30s with acute COVID-19. The sample was PBMCs or T cells enriched from blood (not recorded which). CDR3 bases: TGTGCCAGCAGCTTGGGGGGCATGACTGAAGCTTTCTTT. It codes for CASSLGGMTEAFF.